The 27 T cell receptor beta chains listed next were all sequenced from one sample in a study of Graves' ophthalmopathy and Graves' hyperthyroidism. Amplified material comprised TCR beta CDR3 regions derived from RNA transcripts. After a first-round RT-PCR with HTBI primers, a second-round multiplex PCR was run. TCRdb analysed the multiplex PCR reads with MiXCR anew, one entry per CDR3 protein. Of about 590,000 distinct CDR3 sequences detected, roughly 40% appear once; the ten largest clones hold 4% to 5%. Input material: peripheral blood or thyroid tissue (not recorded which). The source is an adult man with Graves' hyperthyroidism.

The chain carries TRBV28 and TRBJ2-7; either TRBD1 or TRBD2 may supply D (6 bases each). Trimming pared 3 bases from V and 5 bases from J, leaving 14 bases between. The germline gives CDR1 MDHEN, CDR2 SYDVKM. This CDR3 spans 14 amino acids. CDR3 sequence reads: CASSFGGPWNEQYF. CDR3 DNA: TGTGCCAGCAGTTTTGGGGGGCCTTGGAACGAGCAGTACTTC. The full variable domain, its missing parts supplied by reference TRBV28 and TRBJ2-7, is DVKVTQSSRYLVKRTGEKVFLECVQDMDHENMFWYRQDPGLGLRLIYFSYDVKMKEKGDIPEGYSVSREKKERFSLILESASTNQTSMYLCASSFGGPWNEQYFGPGTRLTVT.

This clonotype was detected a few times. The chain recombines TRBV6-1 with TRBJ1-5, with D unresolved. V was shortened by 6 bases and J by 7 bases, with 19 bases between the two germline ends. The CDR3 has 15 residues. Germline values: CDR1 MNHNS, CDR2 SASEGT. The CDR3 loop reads CASRYTGERGQPQHF. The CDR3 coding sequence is TGTGCCAGCAGATATACTGGGGAGAGAGGGCAGCCCCAGCATTTT.

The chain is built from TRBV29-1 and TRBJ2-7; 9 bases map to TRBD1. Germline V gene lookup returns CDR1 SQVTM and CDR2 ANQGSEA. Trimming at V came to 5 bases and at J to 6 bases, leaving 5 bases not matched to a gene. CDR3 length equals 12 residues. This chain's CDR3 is CSVSQGASEQYF. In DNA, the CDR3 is TGCAGCGTTTCACAGGGGGCAAGCGAGCAGTACTTC.

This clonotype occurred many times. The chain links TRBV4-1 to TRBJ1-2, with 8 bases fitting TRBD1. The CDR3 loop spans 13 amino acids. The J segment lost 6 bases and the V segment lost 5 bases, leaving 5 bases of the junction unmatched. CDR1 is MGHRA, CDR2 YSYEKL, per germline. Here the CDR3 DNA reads TGCGCCAGCAGCTGGACAGGGACGGATGGCTACACCTTC. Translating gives CASSWTGTDGYTF.

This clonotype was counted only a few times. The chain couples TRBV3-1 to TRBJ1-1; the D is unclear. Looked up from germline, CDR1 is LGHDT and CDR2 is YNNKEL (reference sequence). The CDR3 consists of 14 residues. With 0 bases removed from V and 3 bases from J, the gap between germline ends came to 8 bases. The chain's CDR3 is CASSQERRYTEAFF. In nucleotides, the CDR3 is TGTGCCAGCAGCCAAGAGCGGAGATACACTGAAGCTTTCTTT.

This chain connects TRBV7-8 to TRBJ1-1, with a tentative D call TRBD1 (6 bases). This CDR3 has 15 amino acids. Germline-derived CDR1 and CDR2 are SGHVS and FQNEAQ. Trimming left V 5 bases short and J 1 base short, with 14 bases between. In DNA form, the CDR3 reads TGTGCCAGCAGCCTGATAACCAGGGGGAACACTGAAGCTTTCTTT. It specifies CASSLITRGNTEAFF.

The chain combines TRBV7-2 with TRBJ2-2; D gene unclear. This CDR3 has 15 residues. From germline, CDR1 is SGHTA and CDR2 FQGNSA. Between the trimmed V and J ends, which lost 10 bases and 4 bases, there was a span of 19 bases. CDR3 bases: TGTGCCACAAGCCATGTCAGTAGTTTCACCGGGGAGCTGTTTTTT. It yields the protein CATSHVSSFTGELFF.

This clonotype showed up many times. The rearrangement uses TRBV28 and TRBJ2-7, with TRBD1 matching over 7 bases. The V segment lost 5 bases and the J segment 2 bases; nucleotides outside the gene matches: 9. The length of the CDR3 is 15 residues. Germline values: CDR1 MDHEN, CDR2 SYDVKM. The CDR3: CASSPRTGMTYEQYF. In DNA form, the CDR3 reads TGTGCCAGCAGTCCGAGGACAGGAATGACCTACGAGCAGTACTTC. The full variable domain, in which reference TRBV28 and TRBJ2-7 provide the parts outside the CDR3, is DVKVTQSSRYLVKRTGEKVFLECVQDMDHENMFWYRQDPGLGLRLIYFSYDVKMKEKGDIPEGYSVSREKKERFSLILESASTNQTSMYLCASSPRTGMTYEQYFGPGTRLTVT.

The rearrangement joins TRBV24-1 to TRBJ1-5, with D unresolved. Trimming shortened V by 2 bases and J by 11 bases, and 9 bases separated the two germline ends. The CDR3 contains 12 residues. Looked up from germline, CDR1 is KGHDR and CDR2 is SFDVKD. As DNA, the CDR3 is TGTGCCACCAGTGATTCCAAAGAGACCCAGCATTTT. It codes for CATSDSKETQHF.

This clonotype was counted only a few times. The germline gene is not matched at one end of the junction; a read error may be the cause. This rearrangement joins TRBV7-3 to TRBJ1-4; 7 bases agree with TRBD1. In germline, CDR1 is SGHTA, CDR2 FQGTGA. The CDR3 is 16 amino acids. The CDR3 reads CASGLIGTATNEKLFF. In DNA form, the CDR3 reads TGTGCCAGCGGCTTGATTGGGACAGCAACTAATGAAAAACTGTTTTTT.

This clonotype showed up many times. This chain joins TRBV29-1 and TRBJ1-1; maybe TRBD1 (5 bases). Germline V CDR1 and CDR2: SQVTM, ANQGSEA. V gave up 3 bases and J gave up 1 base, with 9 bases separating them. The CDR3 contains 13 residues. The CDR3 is CSVEGTGNTEAFF. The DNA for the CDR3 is TGCAGCGTTGAGGGAACAGGGAACACTGAAGCTTTCTTT.

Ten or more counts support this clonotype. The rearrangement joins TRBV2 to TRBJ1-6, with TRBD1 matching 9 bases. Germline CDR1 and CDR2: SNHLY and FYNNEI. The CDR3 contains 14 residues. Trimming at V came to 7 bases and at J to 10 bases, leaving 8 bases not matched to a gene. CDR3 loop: CASKIDRGSSPLHF. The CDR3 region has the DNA TGTGCCAGCAAGATAGACAGGGGGAGCTCACCCCTCCACTTT.

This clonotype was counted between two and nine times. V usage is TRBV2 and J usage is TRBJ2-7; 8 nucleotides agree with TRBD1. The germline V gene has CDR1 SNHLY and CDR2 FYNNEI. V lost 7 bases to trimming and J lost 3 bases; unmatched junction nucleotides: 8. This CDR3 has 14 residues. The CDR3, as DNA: TGTGCCAGCAAGACTCAGGGGGCGAGCTACGAGCAGTACTTC. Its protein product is CASKTQGASYEQYF. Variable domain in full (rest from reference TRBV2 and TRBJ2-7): EPEVTQTPSHQVTQMGQEVILRCVPISNHLYFYWYRQILGQKVEFLVSFYNNEISEKSEIFDDQFSVERPDGSNFTLKIRSTKLEDSAMYFCASKTQGASYEQYFGPGTRLTVT.

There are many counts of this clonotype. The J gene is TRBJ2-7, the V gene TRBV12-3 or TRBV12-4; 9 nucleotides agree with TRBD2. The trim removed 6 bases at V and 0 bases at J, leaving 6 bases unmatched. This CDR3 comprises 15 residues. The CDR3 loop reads CASSRTSDYSYEQYF. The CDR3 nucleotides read TGTGCCAGCAGCCGGACTAGCGATTACTCCTACGAGCAGTACTTC.

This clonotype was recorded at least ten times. CDR3 sequence: CSVASSGLNTEAFF. CDR3 in DNA: TGCAGCGTTGCCTCGTCGGGCCTGAACACTGAAGCTTTCTTT. The rearrangement joins TRBV29-1 to TRBJ1-1; D ambiguous. V lost 4 bases and J lost 0, with 12 bases in between. This CDR3 is built from 14 residues. Germline V gene sequence: CDR1 SQVTM, CDR2 ANQGSEA. The full variable domain, completed using reference TRBV29-1 and TRBJ1-1, is SAVISQKPSRDICQRGTSLTIQCQVDSQVTMMFWYRQQPGQSLTLIATANQGSEATYESGFVIDKFPISRPNLTFSTLTVSNMSPEDSSIYLCSVASSGLNTEAFFGQGTRLTVV.

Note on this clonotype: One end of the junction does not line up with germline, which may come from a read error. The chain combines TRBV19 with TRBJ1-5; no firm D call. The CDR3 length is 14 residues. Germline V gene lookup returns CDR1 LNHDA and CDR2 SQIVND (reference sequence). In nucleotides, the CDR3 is TGTGCCAATAGTATTCTCGGGTTGAGTCAGCCCCAGCATTTT. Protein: CANSILGLSQPQHF.

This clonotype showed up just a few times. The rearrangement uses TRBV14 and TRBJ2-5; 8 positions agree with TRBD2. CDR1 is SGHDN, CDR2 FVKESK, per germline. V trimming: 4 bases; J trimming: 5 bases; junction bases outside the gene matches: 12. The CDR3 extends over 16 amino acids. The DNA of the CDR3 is TGTGCCAGCAGCCCCGGGGAGTTTAGCGGGGCGGAGACCCAGTACTTC. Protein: CASSPGEFSGAETQYF.

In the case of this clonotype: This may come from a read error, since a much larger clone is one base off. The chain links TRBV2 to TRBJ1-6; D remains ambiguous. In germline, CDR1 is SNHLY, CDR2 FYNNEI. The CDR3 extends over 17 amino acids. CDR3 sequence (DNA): TGTGCCATCAGTGGGAGAGTCATGCCAGGAACGAATTCACCCCTCCACTTT. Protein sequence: CAISGRVMPGTNSPLHF.

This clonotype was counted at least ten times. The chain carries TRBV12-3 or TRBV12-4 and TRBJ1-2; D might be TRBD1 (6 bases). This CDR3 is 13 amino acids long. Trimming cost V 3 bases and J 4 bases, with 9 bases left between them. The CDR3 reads CASSFGQRYGYTF. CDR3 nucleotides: TGTGCCAGCAGTTTCGGACAGCGCTATGGCTACACCTTC.

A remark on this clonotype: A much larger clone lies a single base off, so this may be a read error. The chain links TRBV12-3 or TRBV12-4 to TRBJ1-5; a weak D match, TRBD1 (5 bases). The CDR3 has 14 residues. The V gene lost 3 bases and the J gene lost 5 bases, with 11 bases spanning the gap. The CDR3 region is CASSFDSFYQPQHF. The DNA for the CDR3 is TGTGCCAGCAGTTTCGACAGTTTCTATCAGCCCCAGCATTTT.

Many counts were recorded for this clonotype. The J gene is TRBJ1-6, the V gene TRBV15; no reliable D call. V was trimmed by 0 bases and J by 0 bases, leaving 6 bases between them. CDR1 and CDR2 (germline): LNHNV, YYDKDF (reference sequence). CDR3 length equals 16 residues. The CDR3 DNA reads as TGTGCCACCAGCAGAGATAGGAGCTCCTATAATTCACCCCTCCACTTT. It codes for CATSRDRSSYNSPLHF.

CDR3 protein: CASSYPLNQDSYEQYF. The DNA of the CDR3 is TGTGCCAGCAGTTACCCACTTAACCAGGATTCCTACGAGCAGTACTTC. This chain joins TRBV6-2 or TRBV6-3 and TRBJ2-7; D gene uncertain. Per the germline V gene, CDR1 is MNHEY and CDR2 is SVGEGT. The CDR3 has 16 residues. V was clipped by 2 bases and J by 1 base, with 15 bases between them.

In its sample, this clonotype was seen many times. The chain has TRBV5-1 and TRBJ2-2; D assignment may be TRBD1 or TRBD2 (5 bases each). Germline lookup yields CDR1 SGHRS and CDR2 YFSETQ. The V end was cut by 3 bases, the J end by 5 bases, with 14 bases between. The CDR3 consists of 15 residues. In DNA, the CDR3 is TGCGCCAGCAGCTCTCACTGGGGACGGACCGGGGAGCTGTTTTTT. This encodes CASSSHWGRTGELFF.

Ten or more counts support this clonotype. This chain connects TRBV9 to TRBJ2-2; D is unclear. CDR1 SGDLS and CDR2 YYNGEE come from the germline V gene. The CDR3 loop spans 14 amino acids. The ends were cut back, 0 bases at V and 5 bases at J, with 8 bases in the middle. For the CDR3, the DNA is TGTGCCAGCAGCGTAGATCACCCTACCGGGGAGCTGTTTTTT. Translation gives CASSVDHPTGELFF.

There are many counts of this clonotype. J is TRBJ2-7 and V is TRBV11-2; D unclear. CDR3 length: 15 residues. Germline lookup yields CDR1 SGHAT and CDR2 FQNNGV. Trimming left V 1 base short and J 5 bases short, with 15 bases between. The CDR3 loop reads CASSLGGYAGDEQYF. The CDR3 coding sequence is TGTGCCAGCAGCTTAGGAGGCTATGCCGGCGACGAGCAGTACTTC.

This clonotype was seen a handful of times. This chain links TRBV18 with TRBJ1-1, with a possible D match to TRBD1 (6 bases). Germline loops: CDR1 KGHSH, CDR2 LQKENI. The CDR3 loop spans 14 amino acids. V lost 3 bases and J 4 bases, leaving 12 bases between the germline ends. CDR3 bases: TGTGCCAGCTCACCTACAGGGTTGGGCACTGAAGCTTTCTTT. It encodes CASSPTGLGTEAFF.

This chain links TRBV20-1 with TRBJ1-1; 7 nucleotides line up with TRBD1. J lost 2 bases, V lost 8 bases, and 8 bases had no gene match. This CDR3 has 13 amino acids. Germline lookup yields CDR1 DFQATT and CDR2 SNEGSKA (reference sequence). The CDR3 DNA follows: TGCAGTTACCCGGGACAGCTAAACACTGAAGCTTTCTTT. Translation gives CSYPGQLNTEAFF.